Sequencing of this TCR beta chain was carried out in a study of blood T cell repertoires in COVID-19. Study-wide background: Sites in the United States, Italy and Spain provided acute and convalescent COVID-19 samples. From T cells, B-cell-depleted T cells, or PBMCs came the material, which was cDNA or gDNA.

The CDR3 totals 16 residues. CDR1 and CDR2 from the germline V gene are SGHDT and YYEEEE. Between the trimmed V and J ends, which lost 0 bases and 0 bases, there was a span of 7 bases. Adults between roughly 18 and 89 years of age took part from 20 to 25 US areas. Someone with COVID-19 had been met by exposed participants within 2 weeks before study entry. The data were produced by immunoSEQ multiplex PCR, yet TCRdb's version contains in-frame clones alone and is incomplete. The sample records 250,000 to 300,000 clones, roughly 86% being singletons. V and J are TRBV5-6 and TRBJ1-6; no clear D gene. The sequence came from a woman aged 45 to 65 who had been exposed to COVID-19. The sample comprised PBMCs or T cells enriched from blood (not recorded which). The CDR3 is CASSLVESSYNSPLHF. The DNA for the CDR3 is TGTGCCAGCAGCTTGGTGGAGAGCTCCTATAATTCACCCCTCCACTTT.